The 23 T cell receptor beta chains listed next were all sequenced from one sample in a study of CD4 T cells in relation to SARS-CoV-2 and coronaviruses. These receptors' antigens are unknown. CD4+ T cells from unexposed donors were obtained before the COVID-19 pandemic (2011-2018). CD4+ T cells were isolated from the cells after about ten days of culture. The assay was immunoSEQ multiplex PCR, and TCRdb's table has in-frame clones only and misses some. The data hold approximately 26,000 clones, with 73% observed a single time. Sequences were obtained from CD4+ T cells from PBMCs, cultured in vitro. The origin of the receptors is a human donor in good health.

This chain uses TRBV12-3 or TRBV12-4 with TRBJ1-1; no reliable D call. The CDR3 has 12 residues. Trimming took 2 bases from V and 6 from J, leaving 7 bases between them. CDR3 sequence: CASSLQASEAFF. Here the CDR3 DNA reads TGTGCCAGCAGTTTACAGGCGTCTGAAGCTTTCTTT.

The table lists this clone with a few counts. The V gene is TRBV23-1, the J gene TRBJ1-2; D call uncertain. TRBV23-1 is placed among ORFs of uncertain function. The V gene lost 3 bases and the J gene lost 5 bases, with 19 bases spanning the gap. This CDR3 contains 16 residues. CDR3 DNA: TGCGCCAGCAGTCACCTAAACCCAGGATCTTTTTATGGCTACACCTTC. Translation: CASSHLNPGSFYGYTF.

The J gene is TRBJ2-7, the V gene TRBV6-2 or TRBV6-3; maybe TRBD2 (6 bases). There are 13 residues in the CDR3. The germline CDR1 and CDR2 sequences are MNHEY and SVGEGT. V lost 4 bases, J lost 2 bases, and 9 bases lay in between. The CDR3 coding sequence is TGTGCCAGCAGTTTTAGCGGAGCCTACGAGCAGTACTTC. It translates to CASSFSGAYEQYF.

The chain joins TRBV5-8 to TRBJ1-2, with D possibly TRBD1 on 6 matching bases. The CDR3 has 12 residues. V lost 4 bases and J lost 7, with 11 bases in between. Germline CDR1 is SGHTS and CDR2 is YDEGEE. The CDR3 loop is CASSVTGFGYTF. CDR3 bases: TGTGCCAGCAGCGTCACAGGGTTTGGCTACACCTTC.

The V call is TRBV5-4, the J call TRBJ2-7; tentatively, D is TRBD1 or TRBD2 (5 bases each). Per the germline V gene, CDR1 is SGHNT and CDR2 is YYREEE (reference sequence). Trimming left V 3 bases short and J 0 bases short, with 10 bases between. This CDR3 has 14 residues. The CDR3 coding sequence is TGTGCCAGCAGCTCCCAGGGAGCCTCCTACGAGCAGTACTTC. Its translation: CASSSQGASYEQYF.

The V gene is TRBV4-3, the J gene TRBJ2-5; 11 nucleotides agree with TRBD1. With 4 bases clipped from V and 6 bases from J, the junction kept 4 bases outside the gene matches. Germline V gene sequence: CDR1 LGHNA, CDR2 YSLEER. The CDR3 is made up of 14 amino acids. The CDR3 DNA reads as TGCGCCAGCAGCCGGGACAGGGGGATGAAGACCCAGTACTTC. This sequence encodes CASSRDRGMKTQYF.

The J gene is TRBJ2-3, the V gene TRBV11-3; tentatively, D is TRBD1 (5 bases). This CDR3 has 14 amino acids. V lost 6 bases to trimming and J lost 0 bases, with 10 bases between them. CDR1 is SGHNT and CDR2 is YENEEA in the germline V gene. The DNA for the CDR3 is TGTGCCAGCAGTCAGGGCGCTAGCACAGATACGCAGTATTTT. This translates into CASSQGASTDTQYF.

CDR3 DNA: TGCGCCAGCAGTGAGTCAGCGGGGGGCGCGGGCACCGGGGAGCTGTTTTTT. Its translation: CASSESAGGAGTGELFF. The chain employs TRBV10-1 and TRBJ2-2, with TRBD2 matching 9 bases. With V trimmed by 0 bases and J by 4 bases, 6 bases remained unmatched. This CDR3 has 17 amino acids. Germline V lookup: CDR1 WNHNN, CDR2 SYGVQD (reference sequence).

This clone was picked up a small number of times. This chain connects TRBV5-6 to TRBJ1-6; tentatively, D is TRBD1 (5 bases). V lost 1 base to trimming and J lost 10 bases, with 24 bases between them. The germline V gene encodes CDR1 SGHDT and CDR2 YYEEEE. The CDR3 sequence is 18 residues long. CDR3 sequence (DNA): TGTGCCAGCAGCTTGTGGGCCCGTTTTGGGGATACAGGCTCACCCCTCCACTTT. It specifies CASSLWARFGDTGSPLHF.

V usage is TRBV4-2 and J usage is TRBJ2-3; 9 nucleotides match TRBD2. Germline V CDR1 and CDR2: LGHNA, YNFKEQ. The V and J ends lost 0 bases and 6 bases, in that order; junction bases with no gene match: 1. This CDR3 is built from 14 residues. The CDR3 is CASSQESGRDTQYF. In DNA, the CDR3 is TGTGCCAGCAGCCAAGAGAGCGGGAGGGATACGCAGTATTTT.

The genes are TRBV5-6 and TRBJ2-7; a possible D gene is TRBD1 (6 bases). This CDR3 is built from 13 residues. V was shortened by 4 bases and J by 10 bases, with 18 bases between the two germline ends. CDR1 and CDR2 (germline): SGHDT, YYEEEE. The CDR3 DNA reads TGTGCCAGCAGCACGCGGACAGTTGGGTCCCAGTACTTC. Protein sequence: CASSTRTVGSQYF.

The chain links TRBV5-4 to TRBJ2-3, with 7 bases fitting TRBD1. The CDR3 spans 14 residues. Trimming cost V 2 bases and J 1 base; bases outside gene matches: 1. The germline CDR1 and CDR2 sequences are SGHNT and YYREEE (reference sequence). The CDR3 region is CASSFDRGTDTQYF. CDR3 nucleotide sequence: TGTGCCAGCAGCTTTGACAGGGGCACAGATACGCAGTATTTT.

CDR3 sequence (DNA): TGTGCCAGCAGTTATAGGACGGAAAAACTGTTTTTT. Its protein is CASSYRTEKLFF. The chain is built from TRBV6-2 or TRBV6-3 and TRBJ1-4; D unclear. This CDR3 region has 12 residues. V was cut by 3 bases and J by 8 bases, with 7 bases left in between. Germline assignment: CDR1 MNHEY and CDR2 SVGEGT.

This chain links TRBV5-4 with TRBJ2-3; 7 positions agree with TRBD2. Unmatched junction bases numbered 1, after V lost 4 bases and J lost 2 bases. Germline assignment: CDR1 SGHNT and CDR2 YYREEE (reference sequence). This CDR3 spans 13 amino acids. The CDR3 DNA follows: TGTGCCAGCAGCCGGGGGGACACAGATACGCAGTATTTT. Its translation is CASSRGDTDTQYF.

This clone was seen only a few times. The chain links TRBV4-2 to TRBJ1-1, with 11 bases matching TRBD1. This CDR3 has 13 residues. Unmatched junction bases numbered 3, after V lost 1 base and J lost 11 bases. CDR1 is LGHNA and CDR2 is YNFKEQ in the germline V gene. CDR3 sequence reads: CASSQGTGGRAFF. CDR3 DNA sequence: TGTGCCAGCAGCCAAGGGACAGGGGGCAGGGCTTTCTTT.

The chain is built from TRBV28 and TRBJ1-2, with D possibly TRBD1 on 6 matching bases. The V gene lost 2 bases and the J gene lost 4 bases, with 11 bases spanning the gap. CDR3 length: 14 residues. The germline V gene encodes CDR1 MDHEN and CDR2 SYDVKM. The CDR3 is CASSLTDRGYGYTF. The DNA of the CDR3 is TGTGCCAGCAGTTTAACGGACAGAGGCTATGGCTACACCTTC.

J is TRBJ2-3 and V is TRBV4-3, with D possibly TRBD1 on 5 matching bases. Looked up from germline, CDR1 is LGHNA and CDR2 is YSLEER. This CDR3 region has 13 residues. Trimming removed 4 bases from V and 5 bases from J, with 10 bases in between. In nucleotides, the CDR3 is TGCGCCAGCAGCCCTAGGGGTGGAGATACGCAGTATTTT. Amino acids: CASSPRGGDTQYF.

The chain has TRBV19 and TRBJ1-5; TRBD1 agrees at 9 bases. The CDR3 is 16 residues long. The V segment lost 5 bases and the J segment 4 bases; nucleotides outside the gene matches: 9. Germline values: CDR1 LNHDA, CDR2 SQIVND (reference sequence). This CDR3 reads CASSGQGPSSNQPQHF. The CDR3 coding sequence is TGTGCCAGTAGTGGACAGGGGCCGTCTTCGAATCAGCCCCAGCATTTT. Supplemented by reference TRBV19 and TRBJ1-5, the full variable domain reads DGGITQSPKYLFRKEGQNVTLSCEQNLNHDAMYWYRQDPGQGLRLIYYSQIVNDFQKGDIAEGYSVSREKKESFPLTVTSAQKNPTAFYLCASSGQGPSSNQPQHFGDGTRLSIL.

The rearrangement joins TRBV4-3 to TRBJ2-5; tentatively, D is TRBD2 (6 bases). CDR1 LGHNA and CDR2 YSLEER come from the germline V gene. There are 13 residues in the CDR3. Trimming took 0 bases from V and 13 from J, leaving 15 bases between them. The CDR3 protein is CASSQERRGLLYF. CDR3 coding DNA: TGCGCCAGCAGCCAAGAGCGACGGGGACTCCTGTACTTC.

The chain's CDR3 is CASSTGGRGSYEQYF. The DNA for the CDR3 is TGTGCCAGCTCTACAGGAGGCCGTGGATCCTACGAGCAGTACTTC. The genes are TRBV9 and TRBJ2-7; tentatively, D is TRBD1 or TRBD2 (5 bases each). Germline CDR1 reads SGDLS; CDR2 reads YYNGEE. This CDR3 spans 15 amino acids. V was pared by 7 bases and J by 1 base, with 18 bases between. Filled out from reference TRBV9 and TRBJ2-7, the complete variable domain reads DSGVTQTPKHLITATGQRVTLRCSPRSGDLSVYWYQQSLDQGLQFLIQYYNGEERAKGNILERFSAQQFPDLHSELNLSSLELGDSALYFCASSTGGRGSYEQYFGPGTRLTVT.

In nucleotides, the CDR3 is TGCGCCAGCAGCCAAGGACAGGCCCACGGGGCCAAAAACATTCAGTACTTC. Amino acid sequence: CASSQGQAHGAKNIQYF. The rearrangement links TRBV4-1 to TRBJ2-4; D might be TRBD1 (6 bases). Germline CDR1 MGHRA, CDR2 YSYEKL. The CDR3 consists of 17 residues. V shed 1 base and J shed 1 base, with 14 bases lying between them.

The chain carries TRBV5-1 and TRBJ1-2; D gene ambiguous. Deletions cut 0 bases from V and 3 bases from J, with 9 bases between. This CDR3 spans 14 amino acids. Germline V gene data show CDR1 as SGHRS and CDR2 as YFSETQ. CDR3 coding DNA: TGCGCCAGCAGCTTGGGAACACCAGACTATGGCTACACCTTC. Translated: CASSLGTPDYGYTF.

This clone was picked up one time. V is TRBV7-9 and J is TRBJ1-5; 8 bases map to TRBD1. Trimming at V came to 5 bases and at J to 2 bases, leaving 5 bases not matched to a gene. Germline V lookup: CDR1 SEHNR, CDR2 FQNEAQ (reference sequence). The CDR3 extends over 15 amino acids. The DNA of the CDR3 is TGTGCCAGCAGCGCCCAGACAGGGGGCAATCAGCCCCAGCATTTT. This sequence encodes CASSAQTGGNQPQHF.